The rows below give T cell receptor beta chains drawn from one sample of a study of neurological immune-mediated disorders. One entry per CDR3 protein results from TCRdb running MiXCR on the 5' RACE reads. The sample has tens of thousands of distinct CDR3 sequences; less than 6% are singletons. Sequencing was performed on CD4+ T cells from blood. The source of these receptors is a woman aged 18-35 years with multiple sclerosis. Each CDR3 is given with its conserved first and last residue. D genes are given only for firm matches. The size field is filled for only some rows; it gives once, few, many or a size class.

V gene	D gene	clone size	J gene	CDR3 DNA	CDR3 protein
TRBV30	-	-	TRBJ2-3	TGTGCCTGGGCGGTGTACCTGGATACGCAGTATTTT	CAWAVYLDTQYF
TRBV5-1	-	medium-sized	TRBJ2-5	TGCGCCAGCAGCGAAACTAGGATCGAGACCCAGTACTTC	CASSETRIETQYF
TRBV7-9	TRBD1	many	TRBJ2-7	TGTGCCAGCAGCTTAATCCTGACAGGGGGCTCCTACGAGCAGTACTTC	CASSLILTGGSYEQYF
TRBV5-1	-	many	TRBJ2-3	TGCGCCAGCGGACAGAGCACAGATACGCAGTATTTT	CASGQSTDTQYF
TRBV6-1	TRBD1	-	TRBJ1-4	TGTGCCAGCAGTCTCGGACAGGGGGCTTTTGAAAAACTGTTTTTT	CASSLGQGAFEKLFF
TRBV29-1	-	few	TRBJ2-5	TGCAGCGTTGATGGTCAGGAGTTGGAGACCCAGTACTTC	CSVDGQELETQYF
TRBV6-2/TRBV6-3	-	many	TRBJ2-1	TGTGCCAGCAGTTACCCAAGACAGGACGTTAACAATGAGCAGTTCTTC	CASSYPRQDVNNEQFF
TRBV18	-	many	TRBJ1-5	TGTGCCAGCTCACCACAGGGACAAAATCAGCCCCAGCATTTT	CASSPQGQNQPQHF
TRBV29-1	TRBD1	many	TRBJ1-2	TGCAGCGTTCGACAGGGGGCTTGGGACTATGGCTACACCTTC	CSVRQGAWDYGYTF
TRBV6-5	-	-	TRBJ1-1	TGTGCCAGCATCCAGAGGGGGGTGGACACTGAAGCTTTCTTT	CASIQRGVDTEAFF
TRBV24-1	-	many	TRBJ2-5	TGTGCCACCAGTGACCAATCTGGGGGGCGTGGGGAATCGGTAGGGACCCAGTACTTC	CATSDQSGGRGESVGTQYF
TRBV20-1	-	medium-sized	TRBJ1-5	TGCAGTGCTAGAGTGGGGGGGAATCAGCCCCAGCATTTT	CSARVGGNQPQHF
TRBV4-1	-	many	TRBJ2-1	TGCGCCAGCAGCCAAGTCGACCTTGTTTCCTACAATGAGCAGTTCTTC	CASSQVDLVSYNEQFF
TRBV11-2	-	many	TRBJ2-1	TGTGCCAGCAGCTTAGGATCTGTTTTCAATGAGCAGTTCTTC	CASSLGSVFNEQFF
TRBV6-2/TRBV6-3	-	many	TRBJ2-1	TGTGCCAGCAGTTACCCGCCCCCCAGGGTTTACAATGAGCAGTTCTTC	CASSYPPPRVYNEQFF
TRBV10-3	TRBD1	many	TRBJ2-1	TGTGCCATCAGGGACAGGGAGAAGTTGGCCTACAATGAGCAGTTCTTC	CAIRDREKLAYNEQFF
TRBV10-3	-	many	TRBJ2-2	TGTGCCATCAGTGAGAGATTAGCGGACACCGGGGAGCTGTTTTTT	CAISERLADTGELFF
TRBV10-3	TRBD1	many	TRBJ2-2	TGTGCCATCAAGGACAGGGCCGACACCGGGGAGCTGTTTTTT	CAIKDRADTGELFF
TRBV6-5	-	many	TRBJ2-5	TGTGCCAGCAGTTCGGTCGGGGCTCGAGAGACCCAGTACTTC	CASSSVGARETQYF
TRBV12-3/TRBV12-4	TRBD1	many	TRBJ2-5	TGTGCCAGCAGCCTTGAGGACAGGGCCCAGACCCAGTACTTC	CASSLEDRAQTQYF
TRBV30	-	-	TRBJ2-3	TGTGCCTGGAGTCGAGGGGCCTTCACAGATACGCAGTATTTT	CAWSRGAFTDTQYF
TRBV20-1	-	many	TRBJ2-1	TGCAGTGCCCATGGCTCCTACAATGAGCAGTTCTTC	CSAHGSYNEQFF
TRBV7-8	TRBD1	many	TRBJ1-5	TGTGCCAGCAGCAGAGGGACAGGGGATCAGCCCCAGCATTTT	CASSRGTGDQPQHF
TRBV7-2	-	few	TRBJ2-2	TGTGCCAGCAGGCCGGCCGGGGGCGGGGAGCTGTTTTTT	CASRPAGGGELFF
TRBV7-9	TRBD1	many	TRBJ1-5	TGTGCCAGCAGCCCCGCAGCGGACAGGGGGCAGCCCCAGCATTTT	CASSPAADRGQPQHF
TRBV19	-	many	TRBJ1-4	TGTGCCAGTACCGCAATCGGGACAACTAATGAAAAACTGTTTTTT	CASTAIGTTNEKLFF
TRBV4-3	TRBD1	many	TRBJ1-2	TGCGCCAGCAGCCAGACGGGGACAGGGCGGTATGGCTACACCTTC	CASSQTGTGRYGYTF
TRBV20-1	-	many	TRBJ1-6	TGCAGTGCTAGAGCTCCGGAAACCAGTAATTCACCCCTCCACTTT	CSARAPETSNSPLHF
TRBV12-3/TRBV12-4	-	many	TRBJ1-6	TGTGCATGCAAAGCGTCACAGGGATATAATTCACCCCTCCACTTT	CACKASQGYNSPLHF
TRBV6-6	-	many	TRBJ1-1	TGTGCCAGCAGTTACTCGAGGCGAGGACAGGCTTTCTTT	CASSYSRRGQAFF
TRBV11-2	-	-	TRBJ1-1	TGTGCCAGCAGCTTAGGGGCCCGAGGTGGGGGAGGAAAGGACACTGAAGCTTTCTTT	CASSLGARGGGGKDTEAFF
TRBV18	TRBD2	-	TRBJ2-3	TGTGCCAGCTCACGGACTAGCGGGGGGGCCTGGGATACGCAGTATTTT	CASSRTSGGAWDTQYF
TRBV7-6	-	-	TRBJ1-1	TGTGCCAGCAGCTCAGCGACAGGGAACACTGAAGCTTTCTTT	CASSSATGNTEAFF
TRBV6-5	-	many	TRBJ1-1	TGTGCCAGCAGTTATGGGCTATCAGCGAACACTGAAGCTTTCTTT	CASSYGLSANTEAFF
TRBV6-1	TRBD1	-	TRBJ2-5	TGTGCCAGCAGAAGAGATACAGGGGGGACCCAGTACTTC	CASRRDTGGTQYF
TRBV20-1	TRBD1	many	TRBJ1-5	TGCAGTGCTAGAGCGAATACAGGGGGTAATCAGCCCCAGCATTTT	CSARANTGGNQPQHF
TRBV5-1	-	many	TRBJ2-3	TGCGCCAGCAGCTCATCGGCTGCTGAAACAGATACGCAGTATTTT	CASSSSAAETDTQYF
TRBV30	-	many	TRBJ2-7	TGTGCCTGGAGTGTGGTTATCAGGGGCGGCGAGCAGTACTTC	CAWSVVIRGGEQYF
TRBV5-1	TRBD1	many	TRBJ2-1	TGCGCCAGCAGCTTAAATGCTGGGCAGGGGGCAAACAATGAGCAGTTCTTC	CASSLNAGQGANNEQFF
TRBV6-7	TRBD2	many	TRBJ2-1	TGTGCCAGCAGTCCCTGGCGGGGGGTGCGGAATGAGCAGTTCTTC	CASSPWRGVRNEQFF
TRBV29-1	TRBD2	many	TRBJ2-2	TGCAGCGTTACGTCACTAGCGGGAGGTACCGGGGAGCTGTTTTTT	CSVTSLAGGTGELFF
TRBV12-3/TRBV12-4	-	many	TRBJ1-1	TGTGCCAGCAGCCTTTTTACAGGCCTCACCCGGGATCTGAACACTGAAGCTTTCTTT	CASSLFTGLTRDLNTEAFF
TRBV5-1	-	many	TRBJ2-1	TGCGCCAGCAGCTTGGGAGTCGGTCCGTTAGGCGACAATGAGCAGTTCTTC	CASSLGVGPLGDNEQFF
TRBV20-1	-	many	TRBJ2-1	TGCAGTGCTGATCCCGTGGGACTGCGACGGGAGCAGTTCTTC	CSADPVGLRREQFF
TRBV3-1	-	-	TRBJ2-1	TGTGCCAGCAGCCAAAGGGGAACACATACCTACAATGAGCAGTTCTTC	CASSQRGTHTYNEQFF
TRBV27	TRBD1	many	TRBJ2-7	TGTGCCAGCAGTTTAAAGGGACAGAACCACGAGCAGTACTTC	CASSLKGQNHEQYF
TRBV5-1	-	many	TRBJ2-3	TGCGCCAGCAGCGTAGCGGCCCCATCAGATACGCAGTATTTT	CASSVAAPSDTQYF
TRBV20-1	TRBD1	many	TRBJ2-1	TGCAGTGCTAGTACTGGACAGGGGTATTTCGATGAGCAGTTCTTC	CSASTGQGYFDEQFF
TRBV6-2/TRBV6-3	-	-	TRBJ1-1	TGTGCCAGCAGTTACGGGGTATACATACTTCTAAAGCGGAACACTGAAGCTTTCTTT	CASSYGVYILLKRNTEAFF
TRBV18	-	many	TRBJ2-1	TGTGCCAGCTCACCACCGGCAGGCTATGAGCAGTTCTTC	CASSPPAGYEQFF